This is a list of T cell receptor beta chains from one sample in a study of blood T cell repertoires in COVID-19. Some clones are missing from TCRdb's copy, which holds only in-frame ones; the method was immunoSEQ multiplex PCR. Among roughly 440,000 clones, around 88% were seen once, and the ten largest hold around 12%. The sequenced sample consisted of peripheral blood. The source is a woman between 45 and 65 years old with COVID-19, enrolled during active disease. CDR3s include the opening cysteine and the closing phenylalanine or tryptophan. The D gene is left open where the match is weak. Not all rows give a size; the values are once, few, many and, for expanded clones, a class.

d_call: .; j_call: TRBJ2-2; clone_size: .; v_call: TRBV11-2; cdr3_aa: CASSLRLVVNTGELFF
d_call: .; j_call: TRBJ1-3; clone_size: .; v_call: TRBV5-6; cdr3_aa: CASSLYGLQAAFSGNTIYF
d_call: TRBD1; j_call: TRBJ1-2; clone_size: .; v_call: TRBV6-5; cdr3_aa: CASSPGQEPYGYTF
d_call: .; j_call: TRBJ1-1; clone_size: .; v_call: TRBV6-5; cdr3_aa: CASSYLGGAGNTEAFF
d_call: TRBD1; j_call: TRBJ2-3; clone_size: .; v_call: TRBV2; cdr3_aa: CASRTGSDTQYF
d_call: .; j_call: TRBJ2-2; clone_size: .; v_call: TRBV4-1; cdr3_aa: CASSQVSGELFF
d_call: .; j_call: TRBJ1-2; clone_size: .; v_call: TRBV6-5; cdr3_aa: CASTRGRDGYTF
d_call: .; j_call: TRBJ1-3; clone_size: .; v_call: TRBV2; cdr3_aa: CASSEGGRDTIYF
d_call: .; j_call: TRBJ1-1; clone_size: .; v_call: TRBV2; cdr3_aa: CASSAEVPEAFF
d_call: .; j_call: TRBJ1-3; clone_size: .; v_call: TRBV2; cdr3_aa: CASSLSGNTIYF
d_call: .; j_call: TRBJ1-1; clone_size: few; v_call: TRBV3-1/TRBV3-2; cdr3_aa: CASSSPGQLAHEAFF
d_call: .; j_call: TRBJ1-2; clone_size: .; v_call: TRBV27; cdr3_aa: CASRRNEGYGYTF
d_call: TRBD1; j_call: TRBJ1-1; clone_size: .; v_call: TRBV19; cdr3_aa: CASGHPGQGKTEAFF
d_call: TRBD1; j_call: TRBJ2-7; clone_size: .; v_call: TRBV5-1; cdr3_aa: CASSAPRTGPYEQYF
d_call: TRBD1; j_call: TRBJ1-5; clone_size: .; v_call: TRBV9; cdr3_aa: CASSIGQEDQPQHF
d_call: .; j_call: TRBJ1-5; clone_size: .; v_call: TRBV7-2; cdr3_aa: CASSGTEYSNQPQHF
d_call: .; j_call: TRBJ1-4; clone_size: once; v_call: TRBV7-9; cdr3_aa: CASSLGGGDEKLFF
d_call: .; j_call: TRBJ1-5; clone_size: .; v_call: TRBV19; cdr3_aa: CASSIDLGSALKQHF
d_call: TRBD2; j_call: TRBJ2-3; clone_size: .; v_call: TRBV5-6; cdr3_aa: CASSLVLREAGGPDTQYF
d_call: TRBD2; j_call: TRBJ2-1; clone_size: .; v_call: TRBV28; cdr3_aa: CASRVRLWGGNEQFF
d_call: .; j_call: TRBJ2-7; clone_size: .; v_call: TRBV7-2; cdr3_aa: CASSSRAKTGSYEQYF
d_call: TRBD1; j_call: TRBJ1-2; clone_size: .; v_call: TRBV29-1; cdr3_aa: CSVDERRTGGGYTF
d_call: TRBD1; j_call: TRBJ1-4; clone_size: once; v_call: TRBV5-8; cdr3_aa: CASSLGQTLATNEKLFF
d_call: .; j_call: TRBJ2-3; clone_size: .; v_call: TRBV5-4; cdr3_aa: CASSLGGVSTDTQYF
d_call: TRBD2; j_call: TRBJ2-3; clone_size: .; v_call: TRBV19; cdr3_aa: CASTRGSGGITDTQYF
d_call: TRBD2; j_call: TRBJ2-1; clone_size: .; v_call: TRBV27; cdr3_aa: CASSLGRGAYNEQFF
d_call: TRBD1; j_call: TRBJ1-3; clone_size: once; v_call: TRBV27; cdr3_aa: CASSRTGLGNTIYF
d_call: .; j_call: TRBJ1-2; clone_size: .; v_call: TRBV5-6; cdr3_aa: CASSFIGTANYGYTF
d_call: .; j_call: TRBJ2-7; clone_size: .; v_call: TRBV13; cdr3_aa: CASSLKSLAPYEQYF
d_call: TRBD1; j_call: TRBJ1-1; clone_size: .; v_call: TRBV27; cdr3_aa: CASSKKTGSNTEAFF
d_call: .; j_call: TRBJ1-5; clone_size: .; v_call: TRBV10-2; cdr3_aa: CASSETAGNQPQHF
d_call: .; j_call: TRBJ1-3; clone_size: .; v_call: TRBV6-2/TRBV6-3; cdr3_aa: CASSPGGGKDTIYF
d_call: TRBD1; j_call: TRBJ1-1; clone_size: .; v_call: TRBV4-1; cdr3_aa: CASSQWDRGNTEAFF
d_call: .; j_call: TRBJ2-1; clone_size: .; v_call: TRBV18; cdr3_aa: CASSPSFEQFF
d_call: .; j_call: TRBJ2-3; clone_size: .; v_call: TRBV14; cdr3_aa: CASSQDRYSGLILTDTQYF
d_call: TRBD2; j_call: TRBJ2-7; clone_size: .; v_call: TRBV10-2; cdr3_aa: CASSELAGSSYEQYF
d_call: .; j_call: TRBJ2-5; clone_size: few; v_call: TRBV11-2; cdr3_aa: CASSLSPWTQYF
d_call: .; j_call: TRBJ2-5; clone_size: .; v_call: TRBV3-1/TRBV3-2; cdr3_aa: CASRRFTSKETQYF
d_call: .; j_call: TRBJ2-6; clone_size: .; v_call: TRBV30; cdr3_aa: CALATQGANVLTF
d_call: TRBD1; j_call: TRBJ2-2; clone_size: few; v_call: TRBV3-1/TRBV3-2; cdr3_aa: CASSHSSGTGVGLAGELFF
d_call: .; j_call: TRBJ1-2; clone_size: .; v_call: TRBV25-1; cdr3_aa: CASRALDYGYTF
d_call: TRBD1; j_call: TRBJ1-2; clone_size: .; v_call: TRBV24-1; cdr3_aa: CATSPGQGAYGYTF
d_call: .; j_call: TRBJ1-6; clone_size: .; v_call: TRBV28; cdr3_aa: CASSSPVSFNSPLHF
d_call: .; j_call: TRBJ2-5; clone_size: .; v_call: TRBV7-7; cdr3_aa: CASSPVRQETQYF